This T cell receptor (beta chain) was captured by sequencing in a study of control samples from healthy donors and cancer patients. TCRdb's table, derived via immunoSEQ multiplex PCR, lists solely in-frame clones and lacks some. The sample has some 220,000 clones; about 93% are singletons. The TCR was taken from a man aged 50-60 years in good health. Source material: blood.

The chain's CDR3 is CATSRDRQDYTF. The CDR3 coding sequence is TGTGCCACCAGCAGAGATAGGCAGGACTACACCTTC. The V and J genes are TRBV15 and TRBJ1-2; D is unresolved. The CDR3 loop spans 12 amino acids. Trimming left V 0 bases short and J 10 bases short, with 9 bases between. CDR1 is LNHNV and CDR2 is YYDKDF in the germline V gene (reference sequence).